The clone carrying this TCR beta chain was counted ten times or more. What it binds is unknown. As the template, RNA transcripts were used to amplify TCR beta CDR3 regions. The first-round RT-PCR employed HTBI primers together with the Qiagen OneStep RT-PCR kit. A multiplex PCR was then performed as the second round. TCRdb reprocessed the multiplex PCR reads via MiXCR and lists one record per CDR3 protein. The data contain hundreds of thousands of distinct CDR3 sequences, approximately 22% of them singletons. The data derive from a study of Graves' ophthalmopathy and Graves' hyperthyroidism. Study outcomes and limitations: Classification of ophthalmopathy versus stable hyperthyroidism by a 13-signature model yielded approximately 90% sensitivity and just under 83% specificity. Ophthalmopathy progression cases were predicted by the model with approximately 71% sensitivity and 72% to 80% specificity.

Exclusion criteria comprised other autoimmune diseases, uncontrolled infections, pregnancy or lactation in patients. The length of the CDR3 is 14 residues. The V and J ends lost 6 bases and 2 bases, in that order; junction bases with no gene match: 4. The clonotype originates from a woman between 18 and 30 years old with stable Graves' hyperthyroidism. Some clones in this sample may be carry-over from other donors' samples. This chain uses TRBV12-3 or TRBV12-4 with TRBJ2-7; 10 bases map to TRBD2. The sample was peripheral blood. In DNA, the CDR3 is TGTGCCAGCAGGCCTAGCGGGGGACCCTACGAGCAGTACTTC. This sequence encodes CASRPSGGPYEQYF.